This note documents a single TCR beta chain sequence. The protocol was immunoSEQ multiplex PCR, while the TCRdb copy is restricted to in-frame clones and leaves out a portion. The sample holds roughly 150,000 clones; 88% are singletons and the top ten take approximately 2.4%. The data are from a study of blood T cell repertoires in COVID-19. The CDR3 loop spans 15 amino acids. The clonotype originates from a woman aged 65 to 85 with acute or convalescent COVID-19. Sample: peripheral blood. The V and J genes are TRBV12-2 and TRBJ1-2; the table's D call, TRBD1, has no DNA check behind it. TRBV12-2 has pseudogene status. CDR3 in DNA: TGTGCAAGTCGCCCCCGGGACAGGGGGCCAAATGGCTACACCTTC. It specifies CASRPRDRGPNGYTF.